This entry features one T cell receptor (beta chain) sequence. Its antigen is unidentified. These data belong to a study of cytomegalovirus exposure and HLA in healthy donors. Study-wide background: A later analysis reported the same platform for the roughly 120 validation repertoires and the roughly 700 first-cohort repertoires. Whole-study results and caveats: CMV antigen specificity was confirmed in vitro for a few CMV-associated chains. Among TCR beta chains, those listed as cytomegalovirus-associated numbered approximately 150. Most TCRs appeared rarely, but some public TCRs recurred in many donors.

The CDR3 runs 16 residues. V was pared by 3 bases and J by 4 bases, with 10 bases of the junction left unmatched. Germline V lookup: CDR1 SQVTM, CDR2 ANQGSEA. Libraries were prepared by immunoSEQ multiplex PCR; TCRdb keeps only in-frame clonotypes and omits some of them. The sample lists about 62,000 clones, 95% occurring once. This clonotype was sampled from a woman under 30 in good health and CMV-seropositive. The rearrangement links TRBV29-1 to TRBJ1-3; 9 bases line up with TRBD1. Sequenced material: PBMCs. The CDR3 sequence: CSVDGGQGRAGNTIYF. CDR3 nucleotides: TGCAGCGTTGATGGGGGACAGGGAAGAGCAGGAAACACCATATATTTT.